The source of this T cell receptor beta chain is a study of human T cells and chemical hapten exposure. Turning to the study itself: Upper-back patch tests with 0.01% DPC were read at 6 days.

Sample time point: pre-sensitization, week 0. Described treatment: therapeutic diphenylcyclopropenone sensitization with weekly scalp DPC. It was unfractionated whole blood from which total RNA was extracted. This clonotype was observed at least ten times. The CDR3 extends over 12 amino acids. The germline CDR1 and CDR2 sequences are SQVTM and ANQGSEA. Trimming at V came to 7 bases and at J to 8 bases, leaving 7 bases not matched to a gene. TCRdb fed the RACE reads into MiXCR, producing one record per CDR3 protein. The table has 33,000 or so distinct CDR3 sequences, around 12% seen once. The input for sequencing was whole blood, taken in connection with sensitization to the hapten diphenylcyclopropenone (DPC). The chain has TRBV29-1 and TRBJ2-1; 8 nucleotides agree with TRBD1. The TCR was taken from a woman between 35 and 50 years old with alopecia areata. Some clones in this sample may be carry-over from other donors' samples. The CDR3 reads CSAELTGDEQFF. In DNA, the CDR3 is TGCAGCGCCGAGTTGACAGGGGATGAGCAGTTCTTC.